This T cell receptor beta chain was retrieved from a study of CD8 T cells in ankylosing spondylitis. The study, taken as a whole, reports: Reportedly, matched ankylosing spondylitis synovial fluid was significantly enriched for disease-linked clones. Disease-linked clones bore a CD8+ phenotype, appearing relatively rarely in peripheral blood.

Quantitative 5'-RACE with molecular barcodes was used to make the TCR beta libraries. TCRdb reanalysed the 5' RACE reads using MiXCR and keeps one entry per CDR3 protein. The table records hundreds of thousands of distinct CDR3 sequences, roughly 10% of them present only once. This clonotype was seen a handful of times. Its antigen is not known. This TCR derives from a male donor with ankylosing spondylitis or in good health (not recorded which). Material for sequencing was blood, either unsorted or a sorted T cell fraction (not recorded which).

CDR3 sequence: CASSNGAPAGYTF. The CDR3 nucleotides read TGTGCCAGTAGTAACGGGGCGCCTGCTGGCTACACCTTC. V is TRBV19 and J is TRBJ1-2, with D perhaps matching TRBD1 (5 bases). The CDR3 extends over 13 amino acids. The V end was cut by 4 bases, the J end by 7 bases, with 13 bases between. The germline gives CDR1 LNHDA, CDR2 SQIVND (reference sequence).